Listed here are 13 T cell receptor beta chains from one sample, sequenced in a study of blood T cell repertoires in COVID-19. The assay was immunoSEQ multiplex PCR, and TCRdb's table has in-frame clones only and misses some. Here the sample spans around 78,000 clones, roughly 86% being singletons. Input material: peripheral blood. The receptors originated from a woman in her sixties or seventies with acute or convalescent COVID-19.

The chain couples TRBV28 to TRBJ2-7; D is unclear. Germline V gene sequence: CDR1 MDHEN, CDR2 SYDVKM. Trimming pared 4 bases from V and 3 bases from J, leaving 10 bases between. The CDR3 loop spans 13 amino acids. This CDR3 reads CASSSLPYYEQYF. The DNA for the CDR3 is TGTGCCAGCAGTTCGTTACCCTACTACGAGCAGTACTTC.

J is TRBJ2-6 and V is TRBV19; 11 bases agree with TRBD1. The length of the CDR3 is 18 residues. The V gene end was trimmed by 3 bases and the J gene end by 2 bases; junction bases not matched to a gene: 6. CDR1 LNHDA and CDR2 SQIVND come from the germline V gene (reference sequence). The CDR3 protein is CASSILGQGVPGANVLTF. CDR3 coding DNA: TGTGCCAGTAGTATTTTGGGACAGGGGGTTCCTGGGGCCAACGTCCTGACTTTC.

The rearrangement links TRBV9 to TRBJ1-3; 8 bases are shared with TRBD1. CDR1 SGDLS and CDR2 YYNGEE come from the germline V gene. Germline trimming cut 4 bases from V and 5 bases from J; bases unmatched to any gene: 8. This CDR3 has 15 amino acids. The CDR3 coding sequence is TGTGCCAGCAGCCCTCAGGGGGCAAATAGAAACACCATATATTTT. This gives the protein CASSPQGANRNTIYF.

The chain joins TRBV28 to TRBJ1-4; D gene uncertain. The germline gives CDR1 MDHEN, CDR2 SYDVKM. V was trimmed by 7 bases and J by 0 bases, leaving 15 bases between them. The CDR3 length is 16 residues. This chain's CDR3 is CASTEVGDATNEKLFF. CDR3 nucleotide sequence: TGTGCCAGCACTGAGGTAGGAGATGCAACTAATGAAAAACTGTTTTTT.

The genes are TRBV28 and TRBJ1-2; 9 bases are a match to TRBD1. With V trimmed by 6 bases and J by 8 bases, 4 bases remained unmatched. Germline-derived CDR1 and CDR2 are MDHEN and SYDVKM. The CDR3 is 12 amino acids. CDR3 sequence (DNA): TGTGCCAGCAGACAGGGGGCACGAGGCTACACCTTC. Its protein is CASRQGARGYTF.

V gene TRBV28 combines with J gene TRBJ2-7, with 10 bases aligning to TRBD1. The CDR3 contains 14 residues. CDR1 MDHEN and CDR2 SYDVKM come from the germline V gene. J lost 9 bases, V lost 5 bases, and 10 bases had no gene match. As DNA, the CDR3 is TGTGCCAGCAGTCCGACAGGGGGCGAGGTCGGGCAGTACTTC. It yields the protein CASSPTGGEVGQYF.

CDR3 sequence reads: CASNSPGQPSYEQYF. CDR3 nucleotides: TGTGCCAGCAATTCTCCGGGACAGCCCTCCTACGAGCAGTACTTC. The V call is TRBV28, the J call TRBJ2-7; 7 bases line up with TRBD1. The CDR3 runs to 15 residues. Germline V gives CDR1 MDHEN, CDR2 SYDVKM. Trimming took 7 bases from V and 0 from J; bases not matched to a gene: 9.

The chain is built from TRBV9 and TRBJ2-3; 10 bases are a match to TRBD2. This CDR3 is 15 amino acids long. V was clipped by 4 bases and J by 3 bases; unmatched bases: 5. Per germline, CDR1 SGDLS and CDR2 YYNGEE. CDR3: CASSLGLAATDTQYF. The CDR3 coding sequence is TGTGCCAGCAGCCTTGGACTAGCGGCAACAGATACGCAGTATTTT.

The J gene is TRBJ2-7, the V gene TRBV7-2; tentatively, D is TRBD1 (6 bases). This CDR3 is 14 amino acids long. The ends were cut back, 5 bases at V and 6 bases at J, with 17 bases in the middle. CDR1 is SGHTA and CDR2 is FQGNSA in the germline V gene. The CDR3 DNA reads as TGTGCCAGCAGCCCCCGAGCAGGGGACCGCGAGCAGTACTTC. Its protein is CASSPRAGDREQYF.

The V gene is TRBV18, the J gene TRBJ1-6, with D perhaps matching TRBD1 (6 bases). The CDR3 runs 17 residues. V was shortened by 8 bases and J by 8 bases, with 25 bases between the two germline ends. Germline V gene lookup returns CDR1 KGHSH and CDR2 LQKENI. CDR3 bases: TGTGCCAGCCACCCCCCGGGACAAACCCGAACGGATTCACCCCTCCACTTT. Its protein is CASHPPGQTRTDSPLHF.

This clone showed up just a few times. The chain joins TRBV10-3 to TRBJ2-3; a possible D gene is TRBD1 (6 bases). Trimming took off 10 bases at V and 6 bases at J, with 20 bases between the two ends. The CDR3 spans 14 residues. Germline CDR1 reads ENHRY; CDR2 reads SYGVKD. DNA of the CDR3: TGTGCCACCGTCCGGGACACCGGACGTGATACGCAGTATTTT. Residues: CATVRDTGRDTQYF.

This rearrangement joins TRBV4-3 to TRBJ2-7; TRBD2 is a possible D gene (5 bases). Germline V lookup: CDR1 LGHNA, CDR2 YSLEER. The CDR3 sequence is 13 residues long. Trimming pared 1 base from V and 6 bases from J, leaving 10 bases between. CDR3 region: CASSQASGFEQYF. CDR3 coding DNA: TGCGCCAGCAGCCAAGCTTCGGGGTTCGAGCAGTACTTC.

The J gene is TRBJ1-3, the V gene TRBV2, with D maybe TRBD1 (6 bases). CDR3 size: 14 residues. Germline assignment: CDR1 SNHLY and CDR2 FYNNEI. V was shortened by 4 bases and J by 2 bases, with 9 bases between the two germline ends. The CDR3 coding sequence is TGTGCCAGCAGTGTCGACAGGACTGGAAACACCATATATTTT. It translates to CASSVDRTGNTIYF.